A selection of T cell receptor beta chains follows, all from one sample in a study of cytomegalovirus exposure and HLA in healthy donors. Measured with immunoSEQ multiplex PCR; TCRdb has only the in-frame clones, and not every one. The table has roughly 120,000 clones, 82% seen once; the top ten hold around 2.6%. Sample: PBMCs. These receptors all come from a young woman in good health and CMV-seronegative. Each CDR3 is given with its conserved first and last residue. The D gene is left open where the match is weak. Only part of the rows carry a size: once, few, many, or a class if the clone is expanded.

d_call,v_call,clone_size,j_call,cdr3_aa,cdr3_nt
-,TRBV14,-,TRBJ1-1,CASSQVGSSEAFF,TGTGCCAGCAGCCAAGTGGGGAGTAGTGAAGCTTTCTTT
-,TRBV7-2,-,TRBJ1-2,CASSPQGQGYGYTF,TGTGCCAGCAGCCCTCAGGGGCAGGGCTATGGCTACACCTTC
TRBD1,TRBV2,-,TRBJ2-7,CASSRDRSSYEQYF,TGTGCCAGCAGCCGGGACAGGAGCTCCTACGAGCAGTACTTC
-,TRBV11-3,-,TRBJ1-1,CASSLYGDRNTEAFF,TGTGCCAGCAGCTTATACGGGGATAGGAACACTGAAGCTTTCTTT
-,TRBV7-2,-,TRBJ1-5,CASSTEVGNQPQHF,TGTGCCAGCAGCACCGAGGTCGGCAATCAGCCCCAGCATTTT
TRBD1,TRBV5-6,-,TRBJ2-7,CASSTAGTGADEQYF,TGTGCCAGCAGCACAGCCGGGACAGGGGCTGACGAGCAGTACTTC
TRBD1,TRBV7-2,-,TRBJ2-5,CASSLRPGQGGETQYF,TGTGCCAGCAGCCTCCGGCCGGGACAGGGTGGGGAGACCCAGTACTTC
-,TRBV10-2,few,TRBJ1-1,CAGGAPVAFF,TGCGCCGGGGGGGCTCCTGTGGCTTTCTTT
TRBD1,TRBV18,-,TRBJ2-3,CASSPGQGETDTQYF,TGTGCCAGCTCACCAGGGCAGGGGGAAACAGATACGCAGTATTTT
-,TRBV28,-,TRBJ2-4,CASRNIGQGYGIQYF,TGTGCCAGCAGAAACATAGGACAAGGGTATGGCATTCAGTACTTC
-,TRBV11-2,-,TRBJ1-1,CASSSTVNTEAFF,TGTGCCAGCAGCTCAACAGTGAACACTGAAGCTTTCTTT
TRBD1,TRBV7-2,-,TRBJ1-2,CASSLGQGVVYGYTF,TGTGCCAGCAGCTTAGGGCAGGGGGTCGTCTATGGCTACACCTTC
-,TRBV19,-,TRBJ2-3,CASSPPTHTQYF,TGTGCCAGTAGTCCCCCGACACATACGCAGTATTTT
TRBD2,TRBV5-1,-,TRBJ2-3,CASSKPGLADTDTQYF,TGCGCCAGCAGCAAACCGGGACTAGCGGACACAGATACGCAGTATTTT
-,TRBV28,once,TRBJ2-1,CASSLLGPRASYNEQFF,TGTGCCAGCAGTTTATTGGGCCCGAGGGCCTCCTACAATGAGCAGTTCTTC
-,TRBV14,-,TRBJ1-1,CASSHPQDSMNTEAFF,TGTGCCAGCAGCCACCCCCAAGACAGCATGAACACTGAAGCTTTCTTT
-,TRBV18,-,TRBJ2-3,CASSPRGSGGTDTQYF,TGTGCCAGCTCACCAAGGGGATCGGGGGGCACAGATACGCAGTATTTT